This TCR beta chain derives from a study of blood T cell repertoires in COVID-19 (dated by TCRdb to 2019 to 2021). A note on the overall study: Samples covering the acute and convalescent phases of COVID-19 were provided by collaborators in the United States, Italy and Spain. The samples were drawn from the first 160 participants of the ongoing ImmuneRACE study and from 1,254 subjects provided by 6 global collaborators. A freely available public database, intended as a resource for researchers studying the immune response to SARS-CoV-2, is where the repertoires were released. The material from the prospective study consisted of cDNA or gDNA derived from T cells, B-cell-depleted T cells, or PBMCs. Nearly every sample came with metadata listing a de-identified subject ID, COVID-19 status, age in years and sex. Deeply sampled blood TCRbeta repertoires from subjects exposed to, actively infected with, or recovered from COVID-19 were included in the dataset. Where HLA class I and class II types were available, the types were taken from metadata supplied by the sample provider, not from assay-based typing.

General study outcomes and caveats: The quantity of clinical and demographic metadata differed by source and by participant and was supplied without curation.

TCRbeta CDR3 regions were amplified from genomic DNA by means of the immunoSEQ Assay, a bias-controlled multiplex PCR. On the authors' methods: The number of nucleated cells in each sample was estimated by amplification of reference gene primers within the assay. To quantify the absolute abundance of each unique TCRbeta CDR3 rearrangement, sequence reads were collapsed and filtered. For each sample, productive Simpson clonality was calculated by taking the square root of Simpson's diversity index across productive rearrangements. The table comes from immuneACCESS by way of TCRdb, which keeps in-frame sequences with V and J called. Part of the clones is missing from these tables; in studies checked, under half for an unresolved V gene and the rest for unknown reasons. The DNA was the basis for D and trimming; V, J and clone size are from that table. Within this sample are about 160,000 clones, with around 92% of them counted one time only. The ten largest clones add up to 4.8% of the sample.

Details on this clone: The antigen this receptor binds is unknown. No base quality values were provided; no much bigger clone lies one nucleotide off.

The CDR3 measures 14 amino acids from cysteine to phenylalanine. Only the CDR3 DNA stays, 42 bases, in frame from base 1. The germline V gene encodes CDR1 MDHEN and CDR2 SYDVKM. V is cut back by 5 bases and J by 7 bases, with 7 bases in the junction unmatched. At one collaborating source in Seattle, patients were enrolled during active infection and were followed longitudinally through the course of disease. Each collaborating institution followed its own protocols to collect whole blood in K2EDTA tubes. Collaborator samples were shipped for TCRbeta analysis as frozen whole blood, isolated PBMCs, or DNA extracted from either sample type.

This clonotype originated in a man aged 25 to 40 with COVID-19, enrolled during active disease. Specimen: peripheral blood. This receptor chain uses TRBV28 and TRBJ1-5; the junction holds 8 bases that match TRBD1. In nucleotides, the sequence is TGTGCCAGCAGTCGTTCAGGGGGCAGACAGCCCCAGCATTTT. Its product reads: CASSRSGGRQPQHF.